A selection of T cell receptor beta chains follows, all from one sample in a study of T cell responses to AZD1222 COVID-19 vaccine. Sequencing used immunoSEQ multiplex PCR; TCRdb keeps in-frame clones, though not all of them. The repertoire consists of about 140,000 clones, with 80% to 95% occurring once and the leading ten covering about 3.8%. This specimen consisted of peripheral blood, obtained 28 days after the second AZD1222 dose. Source of these receptors: an adult who received the AZD1222 COVID-19 vaccine. CDR3s include the opening cysteine and the closing phenylalanine or tryptophan. The D gene is left open where the match is weak. Size is omitted from some rows. Given values are once, few, many or a class for expanded clones.

len	v_gene	j_gene	abundance	d_gene	CDR3nt	CDR3aa
13	TRBV28	TRBJ1-6	.	.	TGTGCCAGCAGTTTATTTCGGAATTCACCCCTCCACTTT	CASSLFRNSPLHF
13	TRBV30	TRBJ1-5	.	.	TGTGCCTGGAGTCTCCAGGAGGGCCAGCCCCAGCATTTT	CAWSLQEGQPQHF
14	TRBV4-3	TRBJ2-7	once	.	TGCGCCAGCAGCCAATACCAGGGTTCCTACGAGCAGTACTTC	CASSQYQGSYEQYF
15	TRBV7-9	TRBJ1-1	.	.	TGTGCCAGCAGCTGGACTCTTGGGGCCTTTCCTGAAGCTTTCTTT	CASSWTLGAFPEAFF
12	TRBV7-9	TRBJ1-6	.	.	TGTGCCAGCCAGCTTACCGGTTCACCCCTCCACTTT	CASQLTGSPLHF
15	TRBV6-5	TRBJ1-6	.	.	TGTGCCAGCAGTTACTCGATACAGGGTAATTCACCCCTCCACTTT	CASSYSIQGNSPLHF
13	TRBV6-5	TRBJ1-2	.	.	TGTGCCAGCTCGACAGAGGCTAACTATGGCTACACCTTC	CASSTEANYGYTF
16	TRBV2	TRBJ2-1	.	TRBD2	TGTGCCAGCAGTGACCAGGGACTAGCTCTTCGCAATGAGCAGTTCTTC	CASSDQGLALRNEQFF
15	TRBV7-9	TRBJ2-6	.	.	TGTGCCAGCAGCTTTAATTCCCCTGGGGCCAACGTCCTGACTTTC	CASSFNSPGANVLTF
13	TRBV6-6	TRBJ1-2	once	.	TGTGCCAGCAGTCTGGACAGCTACTATGGCTACACCTTC	CASSLDSYYGYTF
14	TRBV6-5	TRBJ2-7	.	TRBD1	TGTGCCAGCAGAGTACAGGGGTTTACCTACGAGCAGTACTTC	CASRVQGFTYEQYF
15	TRBV5-1	TRBJ2-3	.	.	TGCGCCAGCAGATTGGGACTTCACGACACAGATACGCAGTATTTT	CASRLGLHDTDTQYF
9	TRBV29-1	TRBJ1-2	.	.	TGCAGCGTTGTTGCCGGCTACACCTTC	CSVVAGYTF
11	TRBV29-1	TRBJ2-7	.	.	TGCAGCGGGGCCAGCTCCTACGAGCAGTACTTC	CSGASSYEQYF
14	TRBV6-5	TRBJ1-2	.	.	TGTGCCAGCAGCCCCCGCGGAGGTTTCTATGGCTACACCTTC	CASSPRGGFYGYTF
15	TRBV7-9	TRBJ2-1	.	TRBD2	TGTGCCAGCAGCTCGGGGACTAGGTCGAGAAATGAGCAGTTCTTC	CASSSGTRSRNEQFF
14	TRBV24-1	TRBJ2-2	.	.	TGTGCCACCAGTGATGAGGGAGGCACCGGGGAGCTGTTTTTT	CATSDEGGTGELFF
15	TRBV3-1/TRBV3-2	TRBJ1-2	.	TRBD1	TGTGCCAGCAGCCAAGCGTCCGGACAGGGGGGTGGCTACACCTTC	CASSQASGQGGGYTF
15	TRBV4-3	TRBJ2-7	.	.	TGCGCCAGCAGCCAAGGGACAGACAACACCTACGAGCAGTACTTC	CASSQGTDNTYEQYF
15	TRBV7-9	TRBJ1-1	.	.	TGTGCCAGCAGCCATGGACAGTCGGGGAACACTGAAGCTTTCTTT	CASSHGQSGNTEAFF
11	TRBV29-1	TRBJ1-1	.	.	TGCAGTTACTGGGTGGGAGCTGAAGCTTTCTTT	CSYWVGAEAFF
15	TRBV6-5	TRBJ1-4	.	.	TGTGCCAGCAGTCCGGGACCGCAAACTAATGAAAAACTGTTTTTT	CASSPGPQTNEKLFF
15	TRBV28	TRBJ2-1	.	TRBD1	TGTGCCAGCAGCCCCGGGACAGGGACCTACAATGAGCAGTTCTTC	CASSPGTGTYNEQFF